These 5 T cell receptor beta chains originate from one sample sequenced in a study of cytomegalovirus exposure and HLA in healthy donors. Data came from immunoSEQ multiplex PCR; TCRdb stores just in-frame clones and leaves some out. The data contain 90,000 to 100,000 clones, 70% to 90% of them singletons. The sample taken for sequencing was PBMCs. The receptors come from a woman aged 25 to 45 in good health and CMV-seronegative.

The chain combines TRBV2 with TRBJ1-2; D is unresolved. CDR1 is SNHLY, CDR2 FYNNEI, per germline. Trimming left V 4 bases short and J 4 bases short, with 10 bases between. The CDR3 extends over 13 amino acids. CDR3 nucleotide sequence: TGTGCCAGCAGTGTTATTTCCTCCTATGGCTACACCTTC. This sequence encodes CASSVISSYGYTF.

The chain carries TRBV11-3 and TRBJ2-7; 8 positions match TRBD1. CDR1 SGHNT and CDR2 YENEEA come from the germline V gene. The length of the CDR3 is 16 residues. V dropped 5 bases and J dropped 0; count of bases not matched to a gene: 9. Here the CDR3 DNA reads TGTGCCAGCAGCCCAGGACAGGGCAGGAACTCCTACGAGCAGTACTTC. Its translation: CASSPGQGRNSYEQYF. The variable domain in full, with the rest retrieved from reference TRBV11-3 and TRBJ2-7, is EAGVVQSPRYKIIEKKQPVAFWCNPISGHNTLYWYLQNLGQGPELLIRYENEEAVDDSQLPKDRFSAERLKGVDSTLKIQPAELGDSAVYLCASSPGQGRNSYEQYFGPGTRLTVT.

V is TRBV7-9 and J is TRBJ2-5; 9 bases align to TRBD2. The CDR3 covers 16 residues. V dropped 0 bases and J dropped 2; count of bases not matched to a gene: 4. Germline CDR1 is SEHNR and CDR2 is FQNEAQ (reference sequence). The CDR3 loop is CASSLASGGPQETQYF. The CDR3 DNA follows: TGTGCCAGCAGCTTAGCTAGCGGGGGCCCTCAAGAGACCCAGTACTTC.

J is TRBJ2-2 and V is TRBV9, with TRBD2 as a possible D gene (5 bases). The CDR3 loop spans 14 amino acids. From germline, CDR1 is SGDLS and CDR2 YYNGEE. The V end lost 0 bases, the J end lost 6 bases, and 9 bases lay between the germline ends. CDR3 protein: CASSVALGAGELFF. In DNA, the CDR3 is TGTGCCAGCAGCGTAGCTCTCGGGGCCGGGGAGCTGTTTTTT. Variable domain in full (rest from reference TRBV9 and TRBJ2-2): DSGVTQTPKHLITATGQRVTLRCSPRSGDLSVYWYQQSLDQGLQFLIQYYNGEERAKGNILERFSAQQFPDLHSELNLSSLELGDSALYFCASSVALGAGELFFGEGSRLTVL.

V usage is TRBV7-2 and J usage is TRBJ2-1, with D tentatively TRBD2 (6 bases). Trimming took 2 bases from V and 4 from J, leaving 12 bases between them. CDR1 and CDR2 (germline): SGHTA, FQGNSA. This CDR3 is built from 15 residues. The chain's CDR3 is CASSLSGGIYNEQFF. Here the CDR3 DNA reads TGTGCCAGCAGCTTATCCGGCGGGATTTACAATGAGCAGTTCTTC.